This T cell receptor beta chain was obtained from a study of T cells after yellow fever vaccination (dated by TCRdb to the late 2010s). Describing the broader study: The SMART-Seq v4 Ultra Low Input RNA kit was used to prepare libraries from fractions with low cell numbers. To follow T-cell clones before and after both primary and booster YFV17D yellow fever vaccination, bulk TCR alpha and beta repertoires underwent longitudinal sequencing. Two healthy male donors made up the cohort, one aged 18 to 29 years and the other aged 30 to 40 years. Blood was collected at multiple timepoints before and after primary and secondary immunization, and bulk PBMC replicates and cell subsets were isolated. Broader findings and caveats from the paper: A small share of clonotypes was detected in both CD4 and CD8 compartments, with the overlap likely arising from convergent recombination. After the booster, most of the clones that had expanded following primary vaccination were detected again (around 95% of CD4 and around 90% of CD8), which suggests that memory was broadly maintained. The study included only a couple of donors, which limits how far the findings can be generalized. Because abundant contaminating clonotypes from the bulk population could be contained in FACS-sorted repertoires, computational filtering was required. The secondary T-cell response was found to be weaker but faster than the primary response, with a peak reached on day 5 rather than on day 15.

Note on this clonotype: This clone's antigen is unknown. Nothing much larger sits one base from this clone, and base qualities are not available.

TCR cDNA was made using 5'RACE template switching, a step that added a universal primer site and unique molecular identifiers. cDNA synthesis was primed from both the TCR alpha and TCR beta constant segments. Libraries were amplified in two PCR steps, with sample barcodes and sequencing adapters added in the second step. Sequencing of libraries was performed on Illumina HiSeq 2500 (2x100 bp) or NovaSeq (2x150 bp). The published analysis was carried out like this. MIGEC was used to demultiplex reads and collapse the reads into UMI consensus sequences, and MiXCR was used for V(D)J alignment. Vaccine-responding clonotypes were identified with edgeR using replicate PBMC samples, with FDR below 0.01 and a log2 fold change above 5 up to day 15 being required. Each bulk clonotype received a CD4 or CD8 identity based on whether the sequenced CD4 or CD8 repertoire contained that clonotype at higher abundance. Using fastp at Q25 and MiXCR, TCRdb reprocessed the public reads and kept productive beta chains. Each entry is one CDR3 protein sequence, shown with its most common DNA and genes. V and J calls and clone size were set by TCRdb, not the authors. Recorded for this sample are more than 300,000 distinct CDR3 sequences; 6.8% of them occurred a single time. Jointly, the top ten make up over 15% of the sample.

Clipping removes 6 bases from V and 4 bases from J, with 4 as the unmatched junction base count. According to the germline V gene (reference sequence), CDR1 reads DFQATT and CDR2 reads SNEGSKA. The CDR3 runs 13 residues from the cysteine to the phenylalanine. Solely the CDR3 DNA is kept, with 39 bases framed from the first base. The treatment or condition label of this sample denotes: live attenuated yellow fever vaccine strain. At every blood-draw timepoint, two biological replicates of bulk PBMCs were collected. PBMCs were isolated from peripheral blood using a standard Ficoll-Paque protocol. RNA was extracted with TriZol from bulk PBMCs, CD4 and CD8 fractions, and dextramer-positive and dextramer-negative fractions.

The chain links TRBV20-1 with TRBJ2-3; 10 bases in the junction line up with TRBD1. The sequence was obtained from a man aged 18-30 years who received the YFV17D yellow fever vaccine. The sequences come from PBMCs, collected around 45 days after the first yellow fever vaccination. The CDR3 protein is CSAPTGGADTQYF. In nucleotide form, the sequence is TGCAGTGCCCCGACAGGGGGCGCAGATACGCAGTATTTT.